This T cell receptor beta chain was sequenced for a study of blood T cell repertoires in COVID-19. Study at large: There were acute and convalescent COVID-19 samples, and they came from the United States, Italy and Spain.

Germline V gene data show CDR1 as SGHAT and CDR2 as FQNNGV. Trimming took off 0 bases at V and 2 bases at J, with 14 bases between the two ends. The CDR3 consists of 17 residues. In the original workflow: Reference gene primer amplification gave estimated nucleated cell counts. TCRdb's table, derived via immunoSEQ multiplex PCR, lists solely in-frame clones and lacks some. The V and J calls and clone size were taken over from that table, and D and trimming were inferred from the DNA. The data contain roughly 300,000 clones, 80% to 90% of them singletons. Everyone who took part was roughly 18 to 89 years old, and they came from roughly 25 US areas.

This sequence was found in a man aged 30 to 39 who had recovered from COVID-19. The rearrangement links TRBV11-2 to TRBJ2-1, with D perhaps matching TRBD1 (6 bases). Input material: PBMCs or T cells enriched from blood (not recorded which). In nucleotides, the CDR3 is TGTGCCAGCAGCTTAGAAACAGGACAGCTTCCCTACAATGAGCAGTTCTTC. It specifies CASSLETGQLPYNEQFF.